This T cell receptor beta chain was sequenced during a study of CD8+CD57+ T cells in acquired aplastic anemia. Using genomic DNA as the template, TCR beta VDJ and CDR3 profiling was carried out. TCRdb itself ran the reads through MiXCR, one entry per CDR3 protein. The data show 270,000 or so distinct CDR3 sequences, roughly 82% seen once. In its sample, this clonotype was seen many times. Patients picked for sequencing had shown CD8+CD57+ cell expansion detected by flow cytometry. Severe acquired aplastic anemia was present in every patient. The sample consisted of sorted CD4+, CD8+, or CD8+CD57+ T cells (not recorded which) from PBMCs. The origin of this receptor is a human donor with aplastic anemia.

The CDR3 loop is CASKVPNYGYTF. CDR3 DNA sequence: TGTGCCAGCAAAGTCCCTAACTATGGCTACACCTTC. The chain employs TRBV25-1 and TRBJ1-2; D gene ambiguous. CDR1 and CDR2 (germline): MGHDK, SYGVNS. This CDR3 spans 12 amino acids. V dropped 7 bases and J dropped 0 bases, with 6 bases sitting between them.